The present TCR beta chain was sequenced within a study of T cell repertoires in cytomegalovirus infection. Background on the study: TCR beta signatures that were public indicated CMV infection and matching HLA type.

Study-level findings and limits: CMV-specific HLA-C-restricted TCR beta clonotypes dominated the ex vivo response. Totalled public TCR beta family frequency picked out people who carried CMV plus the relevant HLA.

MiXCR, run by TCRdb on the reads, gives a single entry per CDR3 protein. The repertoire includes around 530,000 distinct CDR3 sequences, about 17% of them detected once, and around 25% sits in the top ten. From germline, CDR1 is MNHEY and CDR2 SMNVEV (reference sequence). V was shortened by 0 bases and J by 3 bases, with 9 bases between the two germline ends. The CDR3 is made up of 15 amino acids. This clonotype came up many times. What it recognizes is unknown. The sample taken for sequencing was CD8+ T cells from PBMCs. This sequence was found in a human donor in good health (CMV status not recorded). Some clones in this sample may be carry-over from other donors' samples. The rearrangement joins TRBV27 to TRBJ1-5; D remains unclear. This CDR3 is CASSLSVGPNQPQHF. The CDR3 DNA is TGTGCCAGCAGTTTATCAGTAGGGCCCAATCAGCCCCAGCATTTT.